Presented here are 2 T cell receptor beta chains from one specimen sequenced in a study of blood T cells in healthy people across ages. The authors ran a second PCR of about 7 to 11 cycles using a sample-barcoded 5' primer and a J-beta primer mix. TCRdb processed the 5' RACE reads anew with MiXCR; each CDR3 protein has one entry. The table records around 990,000 distinct CDR3 sequences, under 30% of them present only once. These same records also appear under a second study, on T cells of mothers and their children.

Sequenced input: blood. The receptors were sampled from a girl aged 2 to 9 in good health.

The chain carries TRBV3-1 and TRBJ2-1; D not resolved. From germline, CDR1 is LGHDT and CDR2 YNNKEL (reference sequence). V lost 1 base, J lost 4 bases, and 14 bases lay in between. The CDR3 runs to 16 residues. The CDR3 loop is CASSQAVANGYNEQFF. The DNA for the CDR3 is TGTGCCAGCAGCCAAGCAGTCGCAAATGGTTACAATGAGCAGTTCTTC.

This chain joins TRBV7-3 and TRBJ1-1; the D gene is possibly TRBD1 (5 bases). The CDR3 sequence is 14 residues long. CDR1 is SGHTA and CDR2 is FQGTGA in the germline V gene. The V end was cut by 4 bases, the J end by 9 bases, with 18 bases between. The CDR3 DNA sequence: TGTGCCAGCAGCTCCACCCTAGGGCAGGGTCAAGCTTTCTTT. Translation: CASSSTLGQGQAFF.